These 16 T cell receptor beta chains came from one sample sequenced in a study of T cells expressing NK-cell markers. TCRdb reprocessed the 5' RACE reads and keeps a single row for each CDR3 protein, giving no DNA. Listed are fewer than 400,000 distinct CDR3 sequences; roughly 10% falls within the top ten. The source material was blood T cells: a sorted CD56 or NKG2C T cell subset, CD4+ or CD8+ T cells, or bulk PBMC T cells (not recorded which). Every receptor here comes from a woman in her forties or fifties in good health.

The V gene is TRBV6-1, the J gene TRBJ1-1. The CDR3 covers 13 residues. The germline CDR1 and CDR2 sequences are MNHNS and SASEGT. CDR3 region: CASSEEFPTEAFF.

The chain has TRBV4-1 and TRBJ2-5; TCRdb reports TRBD2, a call that lacks DNA to check it against. The germline V gene encodes CDR1 MGHRA and CDR2 YSYEKL. There are 20 residues in the CDR3. The chain's CDR3 is CASSQTTGTSGRATEETQYF.

J is TRBJ2-1 and V is TRBV4-1; TCRdb's assignment of TRBD1 cannot be checked, as there is no DNA. CDR3 length equals 13 residues. CDR1 is MGHRA, CDR2 YSYEKL, per germline. The CDR3 reads CASSQRAAAEQFF.

CDR3: CASSQASPAGAKYEQYF. The V and J genes are TRBV4-1 and TRBJ2-7; TCRdb's D call of TRBD2 is untestable without DNA. The CDR3 extends over 17 amino acids. Germline loops: CDR1 MGHRA, CDR2 YSYEKL.

The rearrangement joins TRBV29-1 to TRBJ2-1; TCRdb lists TRBD2, though no DNA is available to test this call. The germline gives CDR1 SQVTM, CDR2 ANQGSEA. The CDR3 totals 14 residues. CDR3 in amino acids: CSVAPGGIYNEQFF.

The chain carries TRBV5-1 and TRBJ2-4; the TRBD1 assignment by TCRdb is unverifiable without DNA. The CDR3 is 15 residues long. Germline loops: CDR1 SGHRS, CDR2 YFSETQ. The CDR3 reads CASSLDGTGLDIQYF. The full variable domain, rest sourced from reference TRBV5-1 and TRBJ2-4, is KAGVTQTPRYLIKTRGQQVTLSCSPISGHRSVSWYQQTPGQGLQFLFEYFSETQRNKGNFPGRFSGRQFSNSRSEMNVSTLELGDSALYLCASSLDGTGLDIQYFGAGTRLSVL.

The chain has TRBV2 and TRBJ2-1; TCRdb designates TRBD2, a call that cannot be tested without DNA. The CDR3 length is 14 residues. Germline V lookup: CDR1 SNHLY, CDR2 FYNNEI. The CDR3 reads CASSETAEGNEQFF.

The chain has TRBV29-1 and TRBJ2-1; TCRdb names TRBD2, which stays unverified in the absence of DNA. The V gene's germline CDR1 is SQVTM and CDR2 ANQGSEA. This CDR3 has 14 residues. CDR3 protein: CSVDWLANHPPGFF.

The chain links TRBV5-1 to TRBJ2-1; TCRdb's assignment of TRBD1 cannot be checked, as there is no DNA. This CDR3 comprises 14 residues. Germline V lookup: CDR1 SGHRS, CDR2 YFSETQ. CDR3 residues: CASSYGTGPNEQFF.

The CDR3: CASTEHFLGGRGDTQYF. The gene calls are TRBV7-8 and TRBJ2-3; no DNA is available, so the TRBD2 call from TCRdb remains unchecked. The CDR3 length is 17 residues. Germline lookup yields CDR1 SGHVS and CDR2 FQNEAQ.

V and J are TRBV11-3 and TRBJ1-1. There are 12 residues in the CDR3. The germline CDR1 and CDR2 sequences are SGHNT and YENEEA. The CDR3 protein is CASRGPDTEAFF.

This chain connects TRBV6-1 to TRBJ2-1; TCRdb's assignment of TRBD2 cannot be checked, as there is no DNA. The CDR3 length is 14 residues. Germline V gives CDR1 MNHNS, CDR2 SASEGT. This chain's CDR3 is CASTQDSLYNEQFF.

The chain couples TRBV10-1 to TRBJ2-1; TCRdb proposes TRBD2, but this gene call is untestable without DNA. Germline values: CDR1 WNHNN, CDR2 SYGVQD (reference sequence). This CDR3 contains 16 residues. The CDR3 spells CASSAASGGGHNEQFF.

The V call is TRBV27, the J call TRBJ1-2; TCRdb lists TRBD1, though no DNA is available to test this call. The CDR3 runs 13 residues. Germline CDR1 is MNHEY and CDR2 is SMNVEV (reference sequence). CDR3 amino acids: CASSLQGARDYTF.

The V call is TRBV5-1, the J call TRBJ2-1. Germline V CDR1 and CDR2: SGHRS, YFSETQ. CDR3 length: 13 residues. The CDR3 region is CASRSPAKDEQFF.

This sequence joins TRBV27 and TRBJ2-2; TCRdb picks TRBD1, but there is no DNA to check that call. This CDR3 contains 14 residues. Germline V gene sequence: CDR1 MNHEY, CDR2 SMNVEV (reference sequence). The CDR3 sequence: CASRERHPTGELFF.